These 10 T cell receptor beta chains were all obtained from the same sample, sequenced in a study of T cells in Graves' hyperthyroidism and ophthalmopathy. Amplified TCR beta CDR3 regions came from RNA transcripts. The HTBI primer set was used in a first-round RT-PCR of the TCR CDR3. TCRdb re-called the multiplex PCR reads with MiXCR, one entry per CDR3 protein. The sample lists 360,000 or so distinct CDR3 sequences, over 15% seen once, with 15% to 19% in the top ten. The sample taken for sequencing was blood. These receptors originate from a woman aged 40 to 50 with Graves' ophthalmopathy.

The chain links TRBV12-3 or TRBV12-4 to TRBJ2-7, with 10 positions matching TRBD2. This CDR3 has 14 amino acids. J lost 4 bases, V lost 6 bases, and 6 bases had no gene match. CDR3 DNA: TGTGCCAGCAGAACTAGCGGGACAAGTTACGAGCAGTACTTC. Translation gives CASRTSGTSYEQYF.

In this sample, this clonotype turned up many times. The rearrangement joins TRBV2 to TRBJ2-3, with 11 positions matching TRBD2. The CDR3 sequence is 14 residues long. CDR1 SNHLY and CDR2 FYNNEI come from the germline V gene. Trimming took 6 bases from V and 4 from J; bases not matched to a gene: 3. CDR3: CASSILAGADTQYF. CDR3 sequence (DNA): TGTGCCAGCAGCATACTAGCGGGAGCAGATACGCAGTATTTT.

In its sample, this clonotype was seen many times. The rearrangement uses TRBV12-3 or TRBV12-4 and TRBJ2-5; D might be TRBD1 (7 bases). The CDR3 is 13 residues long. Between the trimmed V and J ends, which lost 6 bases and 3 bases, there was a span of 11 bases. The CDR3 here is CASRRDSEETQYF. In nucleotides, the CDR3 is TGTGCCAGCAGGCGGGACAGCGAAGAGACCCAGTACTTC.

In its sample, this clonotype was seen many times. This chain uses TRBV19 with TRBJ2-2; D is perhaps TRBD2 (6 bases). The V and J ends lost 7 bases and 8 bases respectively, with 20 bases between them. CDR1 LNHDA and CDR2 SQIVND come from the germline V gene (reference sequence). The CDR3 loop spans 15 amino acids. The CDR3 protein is CASTLTPGGLGELFF. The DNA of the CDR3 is TGTGCCAGTACCCTCACCCCTGGGGGGTTAGGGGAGCTGTTTTTT.

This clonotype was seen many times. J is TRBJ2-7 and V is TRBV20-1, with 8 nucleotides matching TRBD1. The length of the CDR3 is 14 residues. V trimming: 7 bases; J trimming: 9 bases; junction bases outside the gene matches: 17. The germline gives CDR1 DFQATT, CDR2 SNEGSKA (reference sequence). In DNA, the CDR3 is TGCAGTGGACAGACAGGGGTCGCGGGTCCACGGCAGTACTTC. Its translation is CSGQTGVAGPRQYF.

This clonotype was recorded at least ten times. In DNA, the CDR3 is TGTGCCAGCAGCCTCGAGGGCGGGAGCCACGAGCAGTACTTC. Translating it yields CASSLEGGSHEQYF. This chain links TRBV7-9 with TRBJ2-7, with 7 positions matching TRBD2. The length of the CDR3 is 14 residues. Germline V lookup: CDR1 SEHNR, CDR2 FQNEAQ (reference sequence). V was clipped by 5 bases and J by 5 bases; unmatched bases: 9. Filled out from reference TRBV7-9 and TRBJ2-7, the complete variable domain reads DTGVSQNPRHKITKRGQNVTFRCDPISEHNRLYWYRQTLGQGPEFLTYFQNEAQLEKSRLLSDRFSAERPKGSFSTLEIQRTEQGDSAMYLCASSLEGGSHEQYFGPGTRLTVT.

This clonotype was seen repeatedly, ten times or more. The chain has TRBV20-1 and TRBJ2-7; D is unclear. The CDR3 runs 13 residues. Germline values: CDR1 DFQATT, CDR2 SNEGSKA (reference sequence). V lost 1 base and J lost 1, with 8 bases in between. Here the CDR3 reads CSARGISSYEQYF. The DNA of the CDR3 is TGCAGTGCTAGAGGGATCAGTTCCTACGAGCAGTACTTC.

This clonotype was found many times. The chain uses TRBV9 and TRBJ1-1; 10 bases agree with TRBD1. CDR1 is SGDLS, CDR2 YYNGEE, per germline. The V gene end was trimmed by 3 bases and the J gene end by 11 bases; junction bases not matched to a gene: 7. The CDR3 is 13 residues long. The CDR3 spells CASSDRTGGMAFF. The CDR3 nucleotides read TGTGCCAGCAGCGATCGGACAGGGGGTATGGCTTTCTTT.

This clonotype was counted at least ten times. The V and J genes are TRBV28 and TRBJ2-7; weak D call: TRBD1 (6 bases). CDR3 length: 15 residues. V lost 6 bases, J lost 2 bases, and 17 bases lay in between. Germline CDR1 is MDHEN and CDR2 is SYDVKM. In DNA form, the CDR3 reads TGTGCCAGCAGCCCCCAGGGGAGTCGGACCTACGAGCAGTACTTC. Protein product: CASSPQGSRTYEQYF.

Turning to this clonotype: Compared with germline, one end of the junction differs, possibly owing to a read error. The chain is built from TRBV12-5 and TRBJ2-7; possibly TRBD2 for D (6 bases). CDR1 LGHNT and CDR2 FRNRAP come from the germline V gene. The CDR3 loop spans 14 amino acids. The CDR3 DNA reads TGTGCTAGTGGCTCAGAGGTCCCGGGGACTCCACAGTCCTTC. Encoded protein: CASGSEVPGTPQSF.